The 25 T cell receptor beta chains presented below share a single source sample, sequenced in a study of T-cell memory formation after mild COVID-19. One entry per CDR3 protein results from TCRdb running MiXCR on the 5' RACE reads. The sample has 280,000 or so distinct CDR3 sequences, under 8.5% seen once; the top ten hold approximately 23%. The sample was PBMCs or a T cell subset sorted from them (not recorded which). These receptors were collected from a young man who had mild COVID-19 (a few samples of this study predate the infection). Cell type and time point are not known.

The chain has TRBV5-6 and TRBJ1-2; the D is unclear. CDR3 length: 16 residues. Germline CDR1 SGHDT, CDR2 YYEEEE. V lost 1 base to trimming and J lost 2 bases, with 15 bases between them. This CDR3 reads CASSLQFDRGNYGYTF. The CDR3 region has the DNA TGTGCCAGCAGCTTGCAATTCGATCGGGGAAACTATGGCTACACCTTC.

This chain connects TRBV7-9 to TRBJ2-7, with 9 bases matching TRBD1. V was pared by 8 bases and J by 2 bases, with 4 bases of the junction left unmatched. The length of the CDR3 is 13 residues. Germline lookup yields CDR1 SEHNR and CDR2 FQNEAQ (reference sequence). The DNA of the CDR3 is TGTGCCAGCGGGACAGGGACAACCTACGAGCAGTACTTC. This translates into CASGTGTTYEQYF.

The sample holds a few counts of this clonotype. This rearrangement joins TRBV4-1 to TRBJ2-3; 7 bases are shared with TRBD1. This CDR3 is 15 amino acids long. V lost 6 bases to trimming and J lost 2 bases; unmatched junction nucleotides: 8. Germline CDR1 is MGHRA and CDR2 is YSYEKL. In DNA, the CDR3 is TGCGCCAGCAGGTCCGGGGACAGATTCACAGATACGCAGTATTTT. It encodes CASRSGDRFTDTQYF.

This clonotype was seen a handful of times. The chain couples TRBV2 to TRBJ1-4, with a weak D call TRBD1 (6 bases). CDR3 length: 15 amino acids. Germline V lookup: CDR1 SNHLY, CDR2 FYNNEI. The V and J ends lost 4 bases and 8 bases respectively, with 17 bases between them. DNA of the CDR3: TGTGCCAGCAGTGTATCACAGGGACCGGGGGAAAAACTGTTTTTT. This sequence encodes CASSVSQGPGEKLFF.

This sequence joins TRBV6-1 and TRBJ2-7; 7 bases match TRBD1. From germline, CDR1 is MNHNS and CDR2 SASEGT. V shed 7 bases and J 3 bases; nucleotides not matched to a gene: 12. This CDR3 comprises 15 residues. CDR3 nucleotides: TGTGCCAGCACTCTTTTCCCGGGACAGTTCTACGAGCAGTACGTC. Translating it yields CASTLFPGQFYEQYV.

A few counts support this clonotype. The CDR3 is CASSLGDRAENTEAFF. The CDR3 DNA sequence: TGTGCCAGCAGCTTGGGGGACAGAGCTGAGAACACTGAAGCTTTCTTT. This chain links TRBV5-4 with TRBJ1-1, with 7 nucleotides matching TRBD1. Looked up from germline, CDR1 is SGHNT and CDR2 is YYREEE (reference sequence). The CDR3 covers 16 residues. V dropped 0 bases and J dropped 1; count of bases not matched to a gene: 6.

This chain uses TRBV7-3 with TRBJ2-1, with no clear D. Trimming left V 1 base short and J 0 bases short, with 7 bases between. CDR3 length equals 15 residues. Per germline, CDR1 SGHTA and CDR2 FQGTGA. Here the CDR3 DNA reads TGTGCCAGCAGCTTAAGGCCAAACTCCTACAATGAGCAGTTCTTC. Protein sequence: CASSLRPNSYNEQFF. Full variable domain (outside the CDR3, taken from reference TRBV7-3 and TRBJ2-1): GAGVSQTPSNKVTEKGKYVELRCDPISGHTALYWYRQSLGQGPEFLIYFQGTGAADDSGLPNDRFFAVRPEGSVSTLKIQRTERGDSAVYLCASSLRPNSYNEQFFGPGTRLTVL.

There are many counts of this clonotype. The chain has TRBV7-2 and TRBJ2-3, with D possibly being TRBD1 (6 bases). The germline CDR1 and CDR2 sequences are SGHTA and FQGNSA. CDR3 length: 14 residues. V was pared by 0 bases and J by 8 bases, with 12 bases between. CDR3 DNA sequence: TGTGCCAGCAGCTTAGCGGGGGCGATTCGTACGCAGTATTTT. Its protein is CASSLAGAIRTQYF.

The V and J genes are TRBV6-5 and TRBJ2-7; the match to TRBD2 covers 10 bases. Unmatched junction bases numbered 7, after V lost 7 bases and J lost 4 bases. The CDR3 extends over 14 amino acids. Looked up from germline, CDR1 is MNHEY and CDR2 is SVGAGI. CDR3 nucleotides: TGTGCCAGCATCTCTACTAGCGGGGTTTACGAGCAGTACTTC. Protein product: CASISTSGVYEQYF.

This clonotype was seen ten or more times. The V gene is TRBV6-6, the J gene TRBJ1-2; D gene uncertain. The germline V and J ends were trimmed by 6 bases and 8 bases, with 22 bases remaining between them. CDR3 length: 15 residues. Germline V gives CDR1 MNHNY, CDR2 SVGAGI (reference sequence). CDR3 protein: CASSRVVGQAEGYTF. In nucleotides, the CDR3 is TGTGCCAGCAGCCGAGTTGTCGGTCAAGCGGAGGGCTACACCTTC.

This clonotype was seen many times. The chain joins TRBV10-3 to TRBJ2-7; D is possibly TRBD2 (5 bases). Deletions cut 6 bases from V and 2 bases from J, with 17 bases between. Looked up from germline, CDR1 is ENHRY and CDR2 is SYGVKD. The CDR3 consists of 15 residues. The CDR3 DNA sequence: TGTGCCATCAGGGAGGACCGCTCTACTCCCTACGAGCAGTACTTC. Its protein product is CAIREDRSTPYEQYF.

This clonotype was counted a few times. The CDR3 DNA reads as TGTGCCATCAGTCTCGGGACAGGGGGAATTGTAGCTAATGAAAAACTGTTTTTT. This encodes CAISLGTGGIVANEKLFF. The J gene is TRBJ1-4, the V gene TRBV10-3, with 11 bases lining up with TRBD1. The CDR3 length is 18 residues. V lost 5 bases and J lost 3; bases outside the gene matches: 11. Germline assignment: CDR1 ENHRY and CDR2 SYGVKD.

This sequence joins TRBV7-8 and TRBJ2-7; D is perhaps TRBD1 (6 bases). Trimming stripped 4 bases from V and 6 bases from J, with 10 bases between. Germline lookup yields CDR1 SGHVS and CDR2 FQNEAQ. This CDR3 spans 12 amino acids. The CDR3 DNA is TGTGCCAGCAGCTGGGGGCGAGGCGAGCAGTACGTC. This translates into CASSWGRGEQYV.

CDR3 sequence (DNA): TGCAGTGCTAGGGTGGTTGCTGAAGAGACCCAGTACTTC. It yields the protein CSARVVAEETQYF. This chain links TRBV20-1 with TRBJ2-5, with D uncertain. The germline CDR1 and CDR2 sequences are DFQATT and SNEGSKA (reference sequence). This CDR3 has 13 residues. Trimming cost V 3 bases and J 3 bases, with 11 bases left between them.

This clonotype was seen repeatedly, ten times or more. The chain couples TRBV12-3 or TRBV12-4 to TRBJ2-5, with D maybe TRBD1 (7 bases). The CDR3 consists of 13 residues. Trimming cost V 3 bases and J 6 bases, with 11 bases left between them. CDR3 DNA sequence: TGTGCCAGCAGTTTGGAGGGGGCAAAGACCCAGTACTTC. It codes for CASSLEGAKTQYF.

This clonotype was counted only a few times. The V gene is TRBV20-1, the J gene TRBJ2-5; 7 bases match TRBD1. V lost 5 bases and J lost 5; bases outside the gene matches: 14. Germline V gives CDR1 DFQATT, CDR2 SNEGSKA (reference sequence). The CDR3 extends over 15 amino acids. DNA of the CDR3: TGCAGTGCTCGCGAGCGTACCGGGACAGCCGAGACCCAGTACTTC. Protein product: CSARERTGTAETQYF.

This clonotype has ten or more counts. The chain has TRBV3-1 and TRBJ2-1; D gene uncertain. V was cut by 8 bases and J by 0 bases, with 17 bases left in between. The CDR3 is 16 residues long. Germline V gives CDR1 LGHDT, CDR2 YNNKEL (reference sequence). In nucleotides, the CDR3 is TGTGCCAGCGGAGTAGGGCGAGATAGCTCCTACAATGAGCAGTTCTTC. It specifies CASGVGRDSSYNEQFF.

The chain carries TRBV7-2 and TRBJ2-5; 8 nucleotides align to TRBD2. The length of the CDR3 is 14 residues. Per germline, CDR1 SGHTA and CDR2 FQGNSA. The trim removed 7 bases at V and 7 bases at J, leaving 11 bases unmatched. The CDR3 nucleotides are TGTGCCAGCACCGCGGGGGGCTCGGCGTCGACCCAGTACTTC. Its translation: CASTAGGSASTQYF.

This clonotype was seen repeatedly, ten times or more. The V call is TRBV6-5, the J call TRBJ2-7, with D hard to call. V shed 6 bases and J shed 9 bases, with 18 bases lying between them. Germline values: CDR1 MNHEY, CDR2 SVGAGI. The CDR3 has 13 residues. The CDR3 DNA reads TGTGCCAGCAGGCCACGAGGCAGTTTGGGGCAGTACTTC. As protein: CASRPRGSLGQYF.

The rearrangement uses TRBV27 and TRBJ2-2, with D tentatively TRBD2 (6 bases). The CDR3 loop spans 16 amino acids. The germline CDR1 and CDR2 sequences are MNHEY and SMNVEV (reference sequence). Trimming pared 6 bases from V and 0 bases from J, leaving 14 bases between. The CDR3 nucleotides are TGTGCCAGCAGAGCCCCGGGACTCTCGAACACCGGGGAGCTGTTTTTT. Translating it yields CASRAPGLSNTGELFF.

V gene TRBV12-3 or TRBV12-4 combines with J gene TRBJ2-2, with D tentatively TRBD2 (7 bases). V lost 7 bases and J 6 bases, leaving 15 bases between the germline ends. The CDR3 length is 14 residues. The DNA of the CDR3 is TGTGCCAGCATCTGGGGGGGGGCGGCCGGGGAGCTGTTTTTT. This gives the protein CASIWGGAAGELFF.

This rearrangement joins TRBV20-1 to TRBJ2-7; no clear D gene. The CDR3 is made up of 14 amino acids. Germline assignment: CDR1 DFQATT and CDR2 SNEGSKA (reference sequence). V lost 6 bases and J 9 bases, leaving 24 bases between the germline ends. The CDR3 protein is CSAWSPVSESWQYV. DNA of the CDR3: TGCAGTGCCTGGTCCCCAGTCTCCGAGTCGTGGCAGTACGTC.

The chain links TRBV7-9 to TRBJ2-7; 7 positions match TRBD1. The CDR3 sequence is 14 residues long. From germline, CDR1 is SEHNR and CDR2 FQNEAQ (reference sequence). V lost 2 bases and J lost 6; bases outside the gene matches: 7. The CDR3 sequence is CASSLRQGESEQYF. The DNA for the CDR3 is TGTGCCAGCAGCTTACGACAGGGTGAAAGCGAGCAGTACTTC. The full variable domain, rest sourced from reference TRBV7-9 and TRBJ2-7, is DTGVSQNPRHKITKRGQNVTFRCDPISEHNRLYWYRQTLGQGPEFLTYFQNEAQLEKSRLLSDRFSAERPKGSFSTLEIQRTEQGDSAMYLCASSLRQGESEQYFGPGTRLTVT.

This clonotype was picked up a small number of times. V and J are TRBV4-3 and TRBJ2-6, with 10 positions matching TRBD1. Germline V gene data show CDR1 as LGHNA and CDR2 as YSLEER. This CDR3 spans 18 amino acids. V lost 6 bases, J lost 4 bases, and 12 bases stayed unmatched. CDR3: CASSRKQTGGFGANVLTF. In DNA form, the CDR3 reads TGCGCCAGCAGTCGGAAGCAGACAGGGGGCTTCGGGGCCAACGTCCTGACTTTC.

This clonotype was seen repeatedly, ten times or more. The chain is built from TRBV7-2 and TRBJ2-1; 13 nucleotides align to TRBD2. The germline CDR1 and CDR2 sequences are SGHTA and FQGNSA. CDR3 length: 17 residues. The V segment lost 6 bases and the J segment 5 bases; nucleotides outside the gene matches: 10. The CDR3 nucleotides read TGTGCCAGCAGGCTTGGTACTAGCGGGGGGGCCCACAATGAGCAGTTCTTC. It translates to CASRLGTSGGAHNEQFF.